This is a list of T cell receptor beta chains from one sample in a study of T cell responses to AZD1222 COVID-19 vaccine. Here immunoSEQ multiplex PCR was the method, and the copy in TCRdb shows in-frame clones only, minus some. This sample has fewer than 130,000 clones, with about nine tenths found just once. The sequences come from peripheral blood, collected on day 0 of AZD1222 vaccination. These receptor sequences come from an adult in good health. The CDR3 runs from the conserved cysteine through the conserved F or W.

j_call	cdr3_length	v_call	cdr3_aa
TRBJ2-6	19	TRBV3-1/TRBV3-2	CASSPLPAGQGAGANVLTF
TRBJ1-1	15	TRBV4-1	CASSLGDRTVTEAFF
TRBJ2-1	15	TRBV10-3	CAIGIGLAAYNEQFF
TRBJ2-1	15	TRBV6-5	CASSYLRGKLNEQFF
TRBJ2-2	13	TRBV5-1	CASSLQGPGELFF
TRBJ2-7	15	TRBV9	CASSQTGSKVDEQYF
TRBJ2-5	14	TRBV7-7	CASSQGLNAKTQYF
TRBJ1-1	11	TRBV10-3	CAIRENTEAFF
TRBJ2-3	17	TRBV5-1	CASSLVRDWEHTDTQYF
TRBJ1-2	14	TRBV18	CASRQEGGNYGYTF
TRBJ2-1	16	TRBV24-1	CATSEPQGLSYNEQFF
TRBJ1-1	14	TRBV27	CASQTGFMNTEAFF
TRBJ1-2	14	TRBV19	CASSISPGTYGYTF
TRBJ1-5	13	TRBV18	CASSPGRNQPQHF
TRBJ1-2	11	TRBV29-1	CSVDRNYGYTF
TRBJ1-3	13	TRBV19	CASTRGAGNTIYF
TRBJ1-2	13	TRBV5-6	CASSLAGGRGYTF
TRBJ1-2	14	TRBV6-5	CASTRRGRNYGYTF